What follows are 29 T cell receptor beta chains derived from one specimen sequenced in a study of T cells in Graves' hyperthyroidism and ophthalmopathy. Amplification of TCR beta CDR3 regions was performed using RNA transcripts as template. During a first-round RT-PCR of the TCR CDR3, the HTBI primer set was used. From the multiplex PCR reads, TCRdb called clonotypes with MiXCR, one entry per CDR3 protein. The repertoire holds approximately 530,000 distinct CDR3 sequences, with roughly 17% as singletons. The sequencing input was blood. The receptor set was obtained from a woman aged 18 to 35 with Graves' hyperthyroidism.

Only a few counts were recorded for this clonotype. The chain employs TRBV2 and TRBJ2-1; no definite D call. The germline V gene has CDR1 SNHLY and CDR2 FYNNEI. This CDR3 has 12 amino acids. V was shortened by 2 bases and J by 8 bases, with 7 bases between the two germline ends. The CDR3 protein is CASSELGYEQFF. CDR3 coding DNA: TGTGCCAGCAGTGAATTGGGGTATGAGCAGTTCTTC.

This clonotype was recorded many times. V is TRBV2 and J is TRBJ1-2; unclear D gene. The V end was cut by 3 bases, the J end by 2 bases, with 7 bases between. The CDR3 extends over 13 amino acids. Germline assignment: CDR1 SNHLY and CDR2 FYNNEI. This CDR3 is CASSEDPNYGYTF. CDR3 coding DNA: TGTGCCAGCAGTGAGGATCCGAACTATGGCTACACCTTC.

The chain recombines TRBV19 with TRBJ1-1; 11 bases map to TRBD1. Germline V lookup: CDR1 LNHDA, CDR2 SQIVND (reference sequence). This CDR3 is 14 amino acids long. V was pared by 7 bases and J by 5 bases, with 6 bases of the junction left unmatched. The CDR3: CASIPGQGATEAFF. The CDR3 DNA reads as TGTGCCAGTATCCCCGGACAGGGGGCAACTGAAGCTTTCTTT. Using reference TRBV19 and TRBJ1-1 for the parts outside the CDR3, the full variable domain is DGGITQSPKYLFRKEGQNVTLSCEQNLNHDAMYWYRQDPGQGLRLIYYSQIVNDFQKGDIAEGYSVSREKKESFPLTVTSAQKNPTAFYLCASIPGQGATEAFFGQGTRLTVV.

This clonotype was seen only a few times. This chain connects TRBV19 to TRBJ2-3; TRBD1 matches at 9 bases. CDR1 is LNHDA, CDR2 SQIVND, per germline (reference sequence). J was trimmed by 2 bases and V by 6 bases; bases with no gene match: 9. This CDR3 region has 16 residues. The CDR3 region has the DNA TGTGCCAGTAGAACAACCGGGACAGGGATCACAGATACGCAGTATTTT. It yields the protein CASRTTGTGITDTQYF.

The table lists this clonotype with many counts. The chain carries TRBV20-1 and TRBJ2-5; D unresolved. The V end lost 0 bases, the J end lost 10 bases, and 24 bases lay between the germline ends. This CDR3 has 16 amino acids. CDR1 DFQATT and CDR2 SNEGSKA come from the germline V gene (reference sequence). The CDR3 DNA is TGCAGTGCTAGAGATCCGAGTGAGGTTCGTGCGAAAAGCCAGTACTTC. As protein: CSARDPSEVRAKSQYF.

This clonotype was picked up many times. The genes are TRBV20-1 and TRBJ2-7, with 12 bases aligning to TRBD2. Per the germline V gene, CDR1 is DFQATT and CDR2 is SNEGSKA (reference sequence). The CDR3 runs 16 residues. Trimming cost V 1 base and J 2 bases; bases outside gene matches: 6. CDR3 region: CSARGILAGGTYEQYF. The CDR3 DNA follows: TGCAGTGCTAGAGGTATACTAGCGGGAGGTACCTACGAGCAGTACTTC.

This clonotype has ten or more counts. This sequence joins TRBV9 and TRBJ2-5; 11 nucleotides line up with TRBD2. The CDR3 contains 14 residues. The germline V gene has CDR1 SGDLS and CDR2 YYNGEE. Trimming removed 2 bases from V and 4 bases from J; junction bases left unmatched: 1. The CDR3 nucleotides read TGTGCCAGCAGCGTTACTAGCGGGGGAGAGACCCAGTACTTC. Protein product: CASSVTSGGETQYF.

This rearrangement joins TRBV20-1 to TRBJ1-1; 10 positions agree with TRBD1. The V gene's germline CDR1 is DFQATT and CDR2 SNEGSKA (reference sequence). The V and J ends lost 2 bases and 3 bases, in that order; junction bases with no gene match: 9. The CDR3 runs to 16 residues. The CDR3 protein is CSARPLDRGRYTEAFF. CDR3 bases: TGCAGTGCTAGACCCCTCGACAGGGGGCGATACACTGAAGCTTTCTTT.

J is TRBJ2-7 and V is TRBV7-8; 9 nucleotides line up with TRBD2. The CDR3 has 20 amino acids. Unmatched junction bases numbered 17, after V lost 2 bases and J lost 0 bases. The germline gives CDR1 SGHVS, CDR2 FQNEAQ. This chain's CDR3 is CASSLTGWREGLISSYEQYF. CDR3 DNA: TGTGCCAGCAGCTTAACGGGTTGGCGGGAGGGCCTCATAAGCTCCTACGAGCAGTACTTC.

This sequence joins TRBV7-2 and TRBJ1-1; 10 bases match TRBD1. The CDR3 totals 14 residues. The V segment lost 5 bases and the J segment 9 bases; nucleotides outside the gene matches: 9. The V gene's germline CDR1 is SGHTA and CDR2 FQGNSA. The CDR3 nucleotides are TGTGCCAGCAGCCCAATGACAGGGGGCGGGAAAGCTTTCTTT. This gives the protein CASSPMTGGGKAFF.

This clonotype has a handful of counts. The chain combines TRBV4-3 with TRBJ2-7, with a weak D call TRBD1 (6 bases). Germline CDR1 is LGHNA and CDR2 is YSLEER. The ends were cut back, 0 bases at V and 3 bases at J, with 12 bases in the middle. CDR3 length: 15 residues. CDR3 coding DNA: TGCGCCAGCAGCCAAGAAACACAGGGATTCTACGAGCAGTACTTC. This sequence encodes CASSQETQGFYEQYF.

The chain is built from TRBV15 and TRBJ2-7; D ambiguous. Trimming removed 0 bases from V and 5 bases from J, with 2 bases in between. Germline assignment: CDR1 LNHNV and CDR2 YYDKDF (reference sequence). CDR3 length: 11 amino acids. For the CDR3, the DNA is TGTGCCACCAGCAGAGATGACGAGCAGTACTTC. This encodes CATSRDDEQYF.

There are many counts of this clonotype. The chain carries TRBV12-3 or TRBV12-4 and TRBJ2-7, with 12 bases fitting TRBD1. CDR3 size: 16 residues. The ends lost 0 bases at V and 4 bases at J; junction bases unmatched: 4. In DNA, the CDR3 is TGTGCCAGCAGTTTAGCGCGGGACAGGGGGCTGTACGAGCAGTACTTC. It is translated as CASSLARDRGLYEQYF.

This clonotype was detected ten times or more. The chain has TRBV28 and TRBJ2-1; 8 bases map to TRBD2. V shed 6 bases, J shed 1 base, and the junction held 5 bases outside the gene matches. CDR3 length: 15 amino acids. Germline assignment: CDR1 MDHEN and CDR2 SYDVKM. The CDR3 here is CASRSGRGSYNEQFF. CDR3 DNA sequence: TGTGCCAGCAGAAGCGGGAGAGGATCCTACAATGAGCAGTTCTTC.

This clonotype was counted at least ten times. The chain has TRBV7-8 and TRBJ1-5; D uncertain. With 1 base removed from V and 7 bases from J, the gap between germline ends came to 8 bases. Germline V gene data show CDR1 as SGHVS and CDR2 as FQNEAQ. The CDR3 spans 13 residues. CDR3 sequence: CASSLEVQQPQHF. CDR3 in DNA: TGTGCCAGCAGCTTAGAAGTTCAGCAGCCCCAGCATTTT.

This clonotype has ten or more counts. The chain combines TRBV10-3 with TRBJ2-5, with a tentative D call TRBD1 (6 bases). This CDR3 spans 16 amino acids. Germline values: CDR1 ENHRY, CDR2 SYGVKD. The V and J ends lost 3 bases and 1 base respectively, with 15 bases between them. CDR3 residues: CAISEVRTTGQETQYF. In DNA, the CDR3 is TGTGCCATCAGTGAAGTAAGAACGACAGGCCAAGAGACCCAGTACTTC.

This clonotype has a count of ten or more. The chain couples TRBV20-1 to TRBJ2-4, with 10 bases lining up with TRBD2. This CDR3 comprises 14 residues. V gave up 6 bases and J gave up 6 bases; unmatched junction bases: 8. Germline V lookup: CDR1 DFQATT, CDR2 SNEGSKA (reference sequence). CDR3 in DNA: TGCAGTGCAACCCCGGGACTAGCGACAAACATTCAGTACTTC. Protein product: CSATPGLATNIQYF.

This chain's CDR3 is CASSVATQAGQETQYF. For the CDR3, the DNA is TGTGCCAGCAGCGTAGCTACACAGGCAGGACAAGAGACCCAGTACTTC. The chain employs TRBV9 and TRBJ2-5; D is perhaps TRBD1 (5 bases). Trimming took off 0 bases at V and 2 bases at J, with 14 bases between the two ends. The germline CDR1 and CDR2 sequences are SGDLS and YYNGEE. This CDR3 is built from 16 residues.

This clonotype was seen a handful of times. The DNA for the CDR3 is TGCAGTGCCGAGCTGGGGAGCTCCTACGAGCAGTACTTC. The encoded protein is CSAELGSSYEQYF. The chain couples TRBV20-1 to TRBJ2-7; tentatively, D is TRBD2 (5 bases). In germline, CDR1 is DFQATT, CDR2 SNEGSKA (reference sequence). This CDR3 comprises 13 residues. V dropped 6 bases and J dropped 0 bases, with 12 bases sitting between them.

This clonotype has at least ten counts. The junction does not match germline at one end; this may be a read error. The chain recombines TRBV2 with TRBJ1-5, with D unclear. The CDR3 is made up of 12 amino acids. CDR1 SNHLY and CDR2 FYNNEI come from the germline V gene. The CDR3 sequence is CASREEIQPQHF. CDR3 in DNA: TGTGCCAGCAGGGAAGAGATTCAGCCCCAGCATTTT.

A few counts support this clonotype. The V call is TRBV2, the J call TRBJ2-1, with D tentatively TRBD1 or TRBD2 (5 bases each). Germline lookup yields CDR1 SNHLY and CDR2 FYNNEI. This CDR3 has 12 amino acids. The CDR3 loop is CADDRDGNEQFF. CDR3 sequence (DNA): TGTGCAGACGATAGGGACGGCAATGAGCAGTTCTTC.

At least ten counts were recorded for this clonotype. This chain joins TRBV12-3 or TRBV12-4 and TRBJ1-1; D is perhaps TRBD1 (5 bases). This CDR3 spans 14 amino acids. The V end lost 1 base, the J end lost 5 bases, and 11 bases lay between the germline ends. CDR3 DNA sequence: TGTGCCAGCAGTTTAGGGGGGATCTCAACTGAAGCTTTCTTT. Translation gives CASSLGGISTEAFF.

The chain joins TRBV7-2 to TRBJ2-5, with TRBD2 matching 7 bases. From germline, CDR1 is SGHTA and CDR2 FQGNSA. The V and J ends lost 5 bases and 5 bases, in that order; junction bases with no gene match: 8. The length of the CDR3 is 14 residues. CDR3 sequence: CASSRMASGETQYF. In DNA form, the CDR3 reads TGTGCCAGCAGCCGAATGGCTAGCGGCGAGACCCAGTACTTC.

This chain joins TRBV11-2 and TRBJ2-1; D perhaps matches TRBD2 (5 bases). This CDR3 region has 14 residues. Germline V gene lookup returns CDR1 SGHAT and CDR2 FQNNGV. Trimming removed 5 bases at V and 5 bases at J, with 13 bases between. CDR3: CASSGLGRNNEQFF. As DNA, the CDR3 is TGTGCCAGCAGCGGACTTGGGAGAAACAATGAGCAGTTCTTC.

This clonotype was seen ten or more times. V gene TRBV3-1 combines with J gene TRBJ1-1; D remains unclear. The V gene lost 1 base and the J gene lost 3 bases, with 6 bases spanning the gap. This CDR3 has 13 residues. Germline-derived CDR1 and CDR2 are LGHDT and YNNKEL (reference sequence). This chain's CDR3 is CASSQAGDTEAFF. The CDR3 DNA sequence: TGTGCCAGCAGCCAAGCGGGTGACACTGAAGCTTTCTTT.

This clonotype was picked up many times. This chain connects TRBV11-2 to TRBJ2-3; D is uncertain. Germline V gene sequence: CDR1 SGHAT, CDR2 FQNNGV. The CDR3 loop spans 13 amino acids. Trimming shortened V by 1 base and J by 6 bases, and 8 bases separated the two germline ends. CDR3 loop: CASSLVYVDTQYF. The CDR3 nucleotides read TGTGCCAGCAGCTTAGTATACGTGGATACGCAGTATTTT.

In this sample, this clonotype turned up many times. The V and J genes are TRBV7-9 and TRBJ2-1; D unclear. Germline loops: CDR1 SEHNR, CDR2 FQNEAQ (reference sequence). This CDR3 contains 14 residues. Trimming took 1 base from V and 2 from J, leaving 6 bases between them. CDR3 residues: CASSLVQPYNEQFF. CDR3 bases: TGTGCCAGCAGCTTAGTACAGCCCTACAATGAGCAGTTCTTC. Full variable domain (remainder filled in from reference TRBV7-9 and TRBJ2-1): DTGVSQNPRHKITKRGQNVTFRCDPISEHNRLYWYRQTLGQGPEFLTYFQNEAQLEKSRLLSDRFSAERPKGSFSTLEIQRTEQGDSAMYLCASSLVQPYNEQFFGPGTRLTVL.

This clonotype has a count of ten or more. The chain recombines TRBV9 with TRBJ1-1; D is unclear. Germline CDR1 reads SGDLS; CDR2 reads YYNGEE. This CDR3 comprises 17 residues. With 0 bases removed from V and 1 base from J, the gap between germline ends came to 16 bases. The CDR3 nucleotides read TGTGCCAGCAGCGTAGAGGGAGTGGGGATGGGGAACACTGAAGCTTTCTTT. As protein: CASSVEGVGMGNTEAFF.

This clonotype was observed a few times. This chain connects TRBV7-2 to TRBJ1-6; 8 bases are a match to TRBD1. J was trimmed by 3 bases and V by 5 bases; bases with no gene match: 12. CDR1 and CDR2 from the germline V gene are SGHTA and FQGNSA. The CDR3 totals 18 residues. In DNA, the CDR3 is TGTGCCAGCAGCCCCGACGGGGGACAGGTCTTCTATAATTCACCCCTCCACTTT. Translation: CASSPDGGQVFYNSPLHF.